Following are 28 T cell receptor beta chains from one sample sequenced in a study of cytomegalovirus exposure and HLA in healthy donors. Amplification used 60 Vbeta primers and 13 Jbeta primers. Repertoires were generated with immunoSEQ multiplex PCR, while TCRdb's copy carries only in-frame clones and drops some. The table lists 180,000 or so clones, with about 0.74% in the top ten. The sample comprised PBMCs. These receptor sequences come from a boy aged 10-17 years in good health and CMV-seronegative.

This chain connects TRBV28 to TRBJ2-1, with 7 nucleotides matching TRBD2. V was clipped by 6 bases and J by 8 bases; unmatched bases: 7. The CDR3 extends over 13 amino acids. Looked up from germline, CDR1 is MDHEN and CDR2 is SYDVKM. This chain's CDR3 is CASRLGGVDEQFF. Here the CDR3 DNA reads TGTGCCAGCAGGCTTGGGGGGGTGGATGAGCAGTTCTTC. The full variable domain, completed using reference TRBV28 and TRBJ2-1, is DVKVTQSSRYLVKRTGEKVFLECVQDMDHENMFWYRQDPGLGLRLIYFSYDVKMKEKGDIPEGYSVSREKKERFSLILESASTNQTSMYLCASRLGGVDEQFFGPGTRLTVL.

This rearrangement joins TRBV29-1 to TRBJ1-2; 9 bases match TRBD1. The junction had 11 bases not matched to a gene; V was cut back by 7 bases and J by 5 bases. This CDR3 comprises 14 residues. The germline V gene has CDR1 SQVTM and CDR2 ANQGSEA. The CDR3 sequence is CSGLTGGVEYGYTF. DNA for the CDR3: TGCAGCGGTTTAACAGGGGGCGTCGAATATGGCTACACCTTC.

This chain links TRBV27 with TRBJ1-1; TRBD1 agrees at 10 bases. CDR3 length: 15 residues. The trim removed 2 bases at V and 6 bases at J, leaving 6 bases unmatched. CDR1 MNHEY and CDR2 SMNVEV come from the germline V gene (reference sequence). This CDR3 reads CASSLGTGASPEAFF. The CDR3 DNA sequence: TGTGCCAGCAGTTTAGGGACAGGGGCGAGCCCTGAAGCTTTCTTT.

The CDR3 coding sequence is TGTGCCAGCAGCGTTAACACAGGGGGGGTGGAGACCCAGTACTTC. It translates to CASSVNTGGVETQYF. This rearrangement joins TRBV9 to TRBJ2-5; possibly TRBD1 for D (8 bases). V was cut by 2 bases and J by 5 bases, with 16 bases left in between. CDR3 size: 15 residues. Germline-derived CDR1 and CDR2 are SGDLS and YYNGEE.

Written as DNA, the CDR3 is TGTGCCAGCAGCTTAGATAGGACAGGGACTCGTTTTGATGGCTACACCTTC. It yields the protein CASSLDRTGTRFDGYTF. The rearrangement links TRBV7-9 to TRBJ1-2; TRBD1 matches at 8 bases. This CDR3 spans 17 amino acids. The germline V gene encodes CDR1 SEHNR and CDR2 FQNEAQ (reference sequence). The V gene end was trimmed by 1 base and the J gene end by 6 bases; junction bases not matched to a gene: 13. The full variable domain, completed using reference TRBV7-9 and TRBJ1-2, is DTGVSQNPRHKITKRGQNVTFRCDPISEHNRLYWYRQTLGQGPEFLTYFQNEAQLEKSRLLSDRFSAERPKGSFSTLEIQRTEQGDSAMYLCASSLDRTGTRFDGYTFGSGTRLTVV.

The chain joins TRBV28 to TRBJ1-1, with a tentative D call TRBD1 (5 bases). Between the trimmed V and J ends, which lost 6 bases and 0 bases, there was a span of 14 bases. Germline-derived CDR1 and CDR2 are MDHEN and SYDVKM. The CDR3 extends over 15 amino acids. The CDR3 DNA reads TGTGCCAGCAGACCCGCGGGACCGATGAACACTGAAGCTTTCTTT. This translates into CASRPAGPMNTEAFF.

This chain joins TRBV6-6 and TRBJ2-3, with 8 bases fitting TRBD2. Germline V gives CDR1 MNHNY, CDR2 SVGAGI (reference sequence). This CDR3 contains 15 residues. V gave up 3 bases and J gave up 3 bases; unmatched junction bases: 5. The CDR3 coding sequence is TGTGCCAGCAGTTATACTAGCGGAGGGACAGATACGCAGTATTTT. Translation: CASSYTSGGTDTQYF.

The rearrangement joins TRBV15 to TRBJ1-4, with unresolved D. The CDR3 length is 15 residues. The V gene lost 0 bases and the J gene lost 8 bases, with 13 bases spanning the gap. Germline V gives CDR1 LNHNV, CDR2 YYDKDF (reference sequence). The CDR3 loop is CATSRDLSGNEKLFF. The CDR3, as DNA: TGTGCCACCAGCAGAGATTTGTCCGGGAACGAAAAACTGTTTTTT.

The chain links TRBV6-6 to TRBJ2-7; 10 bases are a match to TRBD1. The germline V gene has CDR1 MNHNY and CDR2 SVGAGI (reference sequence). J lost 0 bases, V lost 4 bases, and 3 bases had no gene match. The length of the CDR3 is 15 residues. CDR3: CASSSGQGSSYEQYF. The CDR3 region has the DNA TGTGCCAGCAGTTCGGGACAGGGGAGCTCCTACGAGCAGTACTTC.

The chain employs TRBV7-6 and TRBJ2-7; a possible D gene is TRBD1 (5 bases). The CDR3 is 18 amino acids. Per the germline V gene, CDR1 is SGHVS and CDR2 is FNYEAQ. Trimming left V 4 bases short and J 4 bases short, with 26 bases between. CDR3 sequence reads: CASSSVKGGRERLYEQYF. CDR3 sequence (DNA): TGTGCCAGCAGCTCCGTTAAGGGTGGCAGGGAACGATTGTACGAGCAGTACTTC.

This sequence joins TRBV7-8 and TRBJ2-7; weak D call: TRBD1 (5 bases). This CDR3 is 15 amino acids long. Trimming left V 4 bases short and J 2 bases short, with 15 bases between. Germline V gene data show CDR1 as SGHVS and CDR2 as FQNEAQ. The CDR3 sequence is CASSSVLQTAYEQYF. Written as DNA, the CDR3 is TGTGCCAGCAGCTCGGTATTACAGACAGCCTACGAGCAGTACTTC.

The chain joins TRBV12-5 to TRBJ2-7; 8 bases are shared with TRBD2. This CDR3 is built from 14 residues. J was trimmed by 5 bases and V by 6 bases; bases with no gene match: 9. CDR1 LGHNT and CDR2 FRNRAP come from the germline V gene. The DNA of the CDR3 is TGTGCTAGTGGCCGAACCTCAGCGGGGGACGAGCAGTACTTC. Translating it yields CASGRTSAGDEQYF.

The chain joins TRBV5-5 to TRBJ2-7; 9 bases map to TRBD2. Germline V gives CDR1 SGHKS, CDR2 YYEKEE (reference sequence). The CDR3 sequence is 17 residues long. Unmatched junction bases numbered 7, after V lost 0 bases and J lost 0 bases. This CDR3 is CASSLVSSGAPSYEQYF. The CDR3 DNA follows: TGTGCCAGCAGCTTGGTATCTAGCGGGGCACCCTCCTACGAGCAGTACTTC.

V usage is TRBV29-1 and J usage is TRBJ2-1; TRBD1 might be the D (5 bases). The CDR3 loop spans 12 amino acids. Germline loops: CDR1 SQVTM, CDR2 ANQGSEA. Trimming left V 5 bases short and J 7 bases short, with 12 bases between. The CDR3 sequence: CSVPRVDNEQFF. CDR3 nucleotides: TGCAGCGTTCCCAGGGTTGATAATGAGCAGTTCTTC.

The V and J genes are TRBV19 and TRBJ2-1, with 7 bases identical to TRBD1. Germline values: CDR1 LNHDA, CDR2 SQIVND (reference sequence). The CDR3 is made up of 14 amino acids. Unmatched junction bases numbered 5, after V lost 5 bases and J lost 4 bases. The CDR3 nucleotides are TGTGCCAGTAGTGCCGGGACAGCTTACAATGAGCAGTTCTTC. It is translated as CASSAGTAYNEQFF. Based on the CDR3 plus reference TRBV19 and TRBJ2-1, the full variable domain is DGGITQSPKYLFRKEGQNVTLSCEQNLNHDAMYWYRQDPGQGLRLIYYSQIVNDFQKGDIAEGYSVSREKKESFPLTVTSAQKNPTAFYLCASSAGTAYNEQFFGPGTRLTVL.

J is TRBJ2-3 and V is TRBV15; a weak D match, TRBD1 (5 bases). Looked up from germline, CDR1 is LNHNV and CDR2 is YYDKDF (reference sequence). The V and J ends lost 0 bases and 4 bases respectively, with 8 bases between them. This CDR3 region has 14 residues. CDR3 nucleotides: TGTGCCACCAGCAGAGAGACAGCCCCAGATACGCAGTATTTT. Translated: CATSRETAPDTQYF.

V gene TRBV5-8 combines with J gene TRBJ1-2; TRBD1 matches 11 bases. This CDR3 contains 16 residues. From germline, CDR1 is SGHTS and CDR2 YDEGEE. Trimming at V came to 4 bases and at J to 2 bases, leaving 7 bases not matched to a gene. CDR3 DNA: TGTGCCAGCAGCCAGAAGGGACAGGGGGGGAACTATGGCTACACCTTC. Translation: CASSQKGQGGNYGYTF.

DNA of the CDR3: TGCGCCAGCAGCCAAGATCCGACAGGGGTAGTCTATGGCTACACCTTC. Protein sequence: CASSQDPTGVVYGYTF. This rearrangement joins TRBV4-3 to TRBJ1-2; 8 nucleotides agree with TRBD1. The CDR3 length is 16 residues. Germline CDR1 is LGHNA and CDR2 is YSLEER. Trimming took 0 bases from V and 4 from J; bases not matched to a gene: 7.

V usage is TRBV5-1 and J usage is TRBJ1-2, with D possibly matching TRBD1 (6 bases). This CDR3 is 15 amino acids long. With 4 bases removed from V and 2 bases from J, the gap between germline ends came to 15 bases. Looked up from germline, CDR1 is SGHRS and CDR2 is YFSETQ. DNA for the CDR3: TGCGCCAGCAGCCTGCTGAAGGGGGTCAACTATGGCTACACCTTC. Its translation: CASSLLKGVNYGYTF. The full variable domain, its missing parts supplied by reference TRBV5-1 and TRBJ1-2, is KAGVTQTPRYLIKTRGQQVTLSCSPISGHRSVSWYQQTPGQGLQFLFEYFSETQRNKGNFPGRFSGRQFSNSRSEMNVSTLELGDSALYLCASSLLKGVNYGYTFGSGTRLTVV.

The chain has TRBV9 and TRBJ1-5; the D gene is possibly TRBD1 (5 bases). Per the germline V gene, CDR1 is SGDLS and CDR2 is YYNGEE. The CDR3 extends over 14 amino acids. Trimming pared 6 bases from V and 0 bases from J, leaving 10 bases between. CDR3 nucleotides: TGTGCCAGCAACCAGGGAAATAGCAATCAGCCCCAGCATTTT. It yields the protein CASNQGNSNQPQHF.

The V and J genes are TRBV6-5 and TRBJ1-1, with D possibly matching TRBD1 (5 bases). The CDR3 loop spans 14 amino acids. CDR1 and CDR2 (germline): MNHEY, SVGAGI. V was cut by 4 bases and J by 2 bases, with 11 bases left in between. In DNA form, the CDR3 reads TGTGCCAGCAGTTCACCAGGGTATAACACTGAAGCTTTCTTT. It yields the protein CASSSPGYNTEAFF.

On this clone itself: This CDR3 is also generated by other DNA sequences in the sample. The V and J genes are TRBV6-1 and TRBJ1-2; 7 bases map to TRBD1. The CDR3 length is 13 residues. The junction had 5 bases not matched to a gene; V was cut back by 2 bases and J by 8 bases. Germline values: CDR1 MNHNS, CDR2 SASEGT. CDR3 sequence reads: CASSERGLGGYTF. The DNA for the CDR3 is TGTGCCAGCAGTGAAAGGGGGCTGGGGGGCTACACCTTC.

The chain has TRBV6-5 and TRBJ1-2; TRBD1 agrees at 8 bases. The J call is uncertain, as TRBJ2-1 better fits the DNA end. CDR1 and CDR2 (germline): MNHEY, SVGAGI. The CDR3 is 13 residues long. DNA for the CDR3: TGTGCCAGCACCAACCAGGGGACAGGAATTCAGTTCTTC. Protein product: CASTNQGTGIQFF.

The chain couples TRBV5-1 to TRBJ2-1; 13 positions match TRBD2. The length of the CDR3 is 16 residues. Germline CDR1 reads SGHRS; CDR2 reads YFSETQ. Germline trimming cut 0 bases from V and 9 bases from J; bases unmatched to any gene: 6. The CDR3 nucleotides are TGCGCCAGCAGCTTGGACCAACTAGCGGGGGGGCCTGAGCAGTTCTTC. This codes for CASSLDQLAGGPEQFF.

Notes on this clone: This sample includes further DNA sequences coding for the same CDR3. The rearrangement joins TRBV5-1 to TRBJ1-2; 7 positions agree with TRBD1. Germline loops: CDR1 SGHRS, CDR2 YFSETQ. This CDR3 spans 15 amino acids. V lost 0 bases and J lost 8; bases outside the gene matches: 10. The CDR3, as DNA: TGCGCCAGCAGCTTGGACGAGGGGGCTCGTAGAGGCTACACCTTC. Translation: CASSLDEGARRGYTF. Full variable domain (missing parts from reference TRBV5-1 and TRBJ1-2): KAGVTQTPRYLIKTRGQQVTLSCSPISGHRSVSWYQQTPGQGLQFLFEYFSETQRNKGNFPGRFSGRQFSNSRSEMNVSTLELGDSALYLCASSLDEGARRGYTFGSGTRLTVV.

The genes are TRBV19 and TRBJ1-5; TRBD1 matches at 7 bases. CDR3 size: 12 residues. Germline CDR1 is LNHDA and CDR2 is SQIVND (reference sequence). V gave up 6 bases and J gave up 6 bases; unmatched junction bases: 2. The CDR3 DNA is TGTGCCAGTAGCGCAGGGGGTCAGCCCCAGCATTTT. The encoded protein is CASSAGGQPQHF.

A word on this clone: Its ends do not fully match the called genes, so a read error is possible. The chain is built from TRBV29-1 and TRBJ1-2, with unresolved D. The CDR3 is 14 residues long. The germline gives CDR1 SQVTM, CDR2 ANQGSEA. CDR3 nucleotides: TGCAGCGTTAGCCCCACCGTAGACACAGTAGAATACCACTTC. This encodes CSVSPTVDTVEYHF.

The rearrangement links TRBV19 to TRBJ1-1, with 7 bases aligning to TRBD1. The trim removed 10 bases at V and 5 bases at J, leaving 13 bases unmatched. The CDR3 runs 14 residues. Germline V gives CDR1 LNHDA, CDR2 SQIVND (reference sequence). CDR3 sequence: CATSLRGRGTEAFF. CDR3 nucleotide sequence: TGTGCCACCTCCCTGAGGGGGCGCGGGACTGAAGCTTTCTTT.